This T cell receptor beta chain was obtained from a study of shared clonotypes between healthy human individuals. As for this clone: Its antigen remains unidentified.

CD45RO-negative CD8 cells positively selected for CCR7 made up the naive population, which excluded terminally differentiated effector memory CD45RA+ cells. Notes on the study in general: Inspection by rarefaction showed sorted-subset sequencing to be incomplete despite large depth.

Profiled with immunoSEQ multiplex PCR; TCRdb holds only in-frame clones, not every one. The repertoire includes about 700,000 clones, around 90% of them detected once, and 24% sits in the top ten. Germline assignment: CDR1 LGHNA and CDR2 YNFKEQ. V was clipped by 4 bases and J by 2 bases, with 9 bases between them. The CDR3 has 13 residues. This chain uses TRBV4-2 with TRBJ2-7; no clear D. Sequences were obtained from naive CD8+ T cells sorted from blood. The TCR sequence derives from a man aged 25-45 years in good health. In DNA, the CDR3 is TGTGCCAGCAGCCCCGAGATCCCCTACGAGCAGTACTTC. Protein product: CASSPEIPYEQYF.